The text below deals with one T cell receptor (beta chain). No antigen is known for it. Base qualities are not provided; no much larger clone lies one nucleotide away. Libraries were built with 5' RACE. The instrument was an Illumina HiSeq 2500. A second PCR of about 7 to 12 cycles was run with a J-beta primer mix and a sample-barcoded 5' primer. A unique molecular identifier was introduced onto each TCR beta cDNA molecule by a template-switch 5' adaptor carrying 12 random nucleotides. Each sample yielded at least 3 million CDR3-containing paired-end reads. First-strand cDNA synthesis was performed from all RNA using the Mint cDNA synthesis kit, with priming by a TRBC-specific oligonucleotide. Following uracil-DNA glycosylase treatment, a first 18-cycle PCR with universal primers M1SS and BC2_uni_R was performed on all cDNA. Per the original workflow: Each sample was normalized by randomly selecting 1 million high-quality reads, each carrying a distinct molecular identifier. Instead of being binned into consensus sequences, reads with shared molecular identifiers were discarded. MiTCR, run with a Q25 quality threshold and the strictest error-elimination algorithm, handled CDR3 identification, clonotype clustering and error correction. A nonparametric unseen species model with Euler transformation was used to estimate a lower bound on total TCR beta diversity. The public reads were reprocessed in TCRdb via fastp at Q25 and MiXCR, keeping in-frame beta chains. Rows with one shared CDR3 protein collapse into an entry with the most common genes and DNA. TCRdb, not the original authors, processed these V and J calls. This sample has more than 900,000 distinct CDR3 sequences in its table, and 25% of those were observed once. 0.65% to 0.75% of the sample is taken by the ten largest.

The CDR3, cysteine through phenylalanine, is 14 amino acids long. The only DNA kept is the CDR3, 42 bases in frame from the first base. Between the V and J ends, shortened by 3 bases and 3 bases respectively, the junction contains 11 bases. CDR1 and CDR2, looked up from the germline V gene, are SGDLS and YYNGEE. The sample comes from a study of blood T cells in healthy people across ages (dated by TCRdb to the mid-2010s). For the study in its entirety: Template switching captured roughly one uniquely barcoded TCR beta cDNA molecule per two T cells in model experiments. The donors were split into four age groups: young (average about 16 years), middle-aged (roughly 42), aged (more than 55) and long-lived (under 85). To track age-related changes in TCR beta repertoire diversity, the study relied on deep sequencing normalized with unique cDNA molecular identifiers. Using the same blood draw, the study looked at two additional independent replicas of 1 million unique cDNA reads for two donors, one aged 18 to 30 and the other aged 80 or older.

The donors were some 39 Caucasian individuals from Russia, aged roughly 6 to 100 years, who were systemically healthy. Each donor gave about 9.7 milliliters of peripheral blood, drawn into EDTA-treated Vacutainer tubes. Ficoll-Paque density-gradient centrifugation was used to isolate PBMCs, with at least 6 million obtained per sample. Trizol reagent was used to extract total RNA from PBMCs, with at least 6 micrograms per sample. Naive CD45RAhigh/CD27high T cell percentages were measured by flow cytometry on a PBMC aliquot from every donor. Study-wide conclusions, independent of this receptor: Observed TCR beta diversity correlated strongly with the percentage of naive T cells measured by flow cytometry. The long-lived group showed more naive CD4+ T cells, fewer expanded clones and increased TCR diversity than the aged group, suggesting age selection. Observed TCR beta diversity per million T cells fell roughly linearly with age, and a significant reduction was already apparent by age around 40. Because profiling used bulk unsorted PBMCs, naive and antigen-experienced compartments could not be compared conclusively. Donor CMV infection status was unknown, potentially confounding age-related changes in expanded clonotypes. Total diversity estimates from one million sequenced T cells were considered lower bounds and underestimates.

The same data also went into a second study, on T cells of mothers and their children. As noted in the second study: Nine systemically healthy Caucasian individuals, comprising three mothers and their six children, were included as donors. cDNA synthesis consumed the entire amount of extracted RNA, loaded at 1.5 ug RNA in each 15 ul reaction. In the second PCR, the M1S primer introduced both the sample barcodes and 2-4 random nucleotides. Over 8.5 million TCR beta CDR3 reads were obtained for each mother, and 2.5 million to 3 million reads were obtained for each child. Thymic selection similarly shapes TCR recombination output in related and unrelated pairs, with minor effect from inherited differences. Related mother-child pairs always showed normalized repertoire overlap that was slightly higher than in unrelated mother-child pairs, though the difference was never significant. Persistent microchimeric T cell clones were not detected, at a sensitivity of 95 to 100 clones per million clonotypes. Deep NGS was used in the study to compare the TCR beta repertoires of mothers and children and to look for features that separate related mother-child pairs from unrelated individuals. Mothers averaged approximately 40 +/- 4 years of age and children averaged about 10 +/- 4 years. After adapters were ligated using NEBNext reagents, the libraries underwent 100+100 nt paired-end sequencing on an Illumina HiSeq 2000. To avoid cross-contamination, the mother libraries and the child libraries were prepared a month apart and sequenced in separate runs. Between about 500,000 and 2,100,000 distinct TCR beta clonotypes were identified per donor. Naive TCR beta clonotypes were estimated from low-frequency clonotypes matched to each donor's FACS-determined naive share, without sorting.

Recombination connected TRBV9 to TRBJ2-3, with a weak D call of TRBD2 (6 bases match). The source material was blood. This TCR derives from a girl aged 2 to 10 in good health. CDR3 sequence: CASSELGLTDTQYF. The sequenced DNA is TGTGCCAGCAGCGAGCTGGGACTGACAGATACGCAGTATTTT.